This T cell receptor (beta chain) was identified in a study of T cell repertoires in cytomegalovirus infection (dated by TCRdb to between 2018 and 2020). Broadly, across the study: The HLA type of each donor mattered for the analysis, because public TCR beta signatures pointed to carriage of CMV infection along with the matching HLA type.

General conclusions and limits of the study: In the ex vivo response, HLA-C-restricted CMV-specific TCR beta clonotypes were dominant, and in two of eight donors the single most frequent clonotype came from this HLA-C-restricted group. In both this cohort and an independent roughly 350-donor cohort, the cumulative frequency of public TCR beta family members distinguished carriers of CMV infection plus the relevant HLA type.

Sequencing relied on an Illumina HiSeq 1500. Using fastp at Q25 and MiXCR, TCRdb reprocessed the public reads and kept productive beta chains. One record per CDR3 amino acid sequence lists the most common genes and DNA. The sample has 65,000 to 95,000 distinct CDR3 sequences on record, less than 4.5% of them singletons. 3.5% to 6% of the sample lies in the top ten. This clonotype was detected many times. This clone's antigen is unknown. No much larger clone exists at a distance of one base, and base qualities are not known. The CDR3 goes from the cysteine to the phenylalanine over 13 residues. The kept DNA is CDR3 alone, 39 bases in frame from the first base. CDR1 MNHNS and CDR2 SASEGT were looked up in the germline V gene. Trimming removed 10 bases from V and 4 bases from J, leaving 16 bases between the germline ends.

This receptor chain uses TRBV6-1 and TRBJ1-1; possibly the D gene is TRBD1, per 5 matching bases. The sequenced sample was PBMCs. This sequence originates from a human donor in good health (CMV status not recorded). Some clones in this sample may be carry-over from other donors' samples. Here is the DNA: TGTGCCACCATCTCGCCGGGGGGCACTGAAGCTTTCTTT. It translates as CATISPGGTEAFF.